The 13 T cell receptor beta chains below all came from one sample that was sequenced in a study of shared clonotypes between healthy human individuals. Profiled with immunoSEQ multiplex PCR; TCRdb holds only in-frame clones, not every one. The sample carries 1,500,000 or so clones, around 95% recorded once. The sequencing sample was made of naive CD4+ T cells sorted from blood. As for subset: CD45RA+ positively selected. These receptors came from a man under 40 in good health.

This chain uses TRBV5-1 with TRBJ2-5; D not resolved. CDR3 size: 14 residues. Germline CDR1 is SGHRS and CDR2 is YFSETQ. V was cut by 1 base and J by 1 base, with 8 bases left in between. The CDR3 is CASSLFVGQETQYF. CDR3 DNA: TGCGCCAGCAGCTTGTTTGTGGGCCAAGAGACCCAGTACTTC.

Only one count was recorded for this clone. V and J are TRBV5-1 and TRBJ1-2; tentatively, D is TRBD1 (6 bases). The CDR3 sequence is 14 residues long. With 2 bases removed from V and 4 bases from J, the gap between germline ends came to 12 bases. Germline V gene data show CDR1 as SGHRS and CDR2 as YFSETQ. The CDR3 region is CASSFSGGRYGYTF. The DNA for the CDR3 is TGCGCCAGCAGCTTTTCGGGGGGCCGCTATGGCTACACCTTC.

This clone was counted once. The CDR3, as DNA: TGTGCCAGCAGCGTCCATTCCGGACAGGGCAACGAGCAGTACTTC. It is translated as CASSVHSGQGNEQYF. The J gene is TRBJ2-7, the V gene TRBV9; TRBD1 matches 8 bases. Per the germline V gene, CDR1 is SGDLS and CDR2 is YYNGEE. V was pared by 2 bases and J by 5 bases, with 9 bases of the junction left unmatched. The CDR3 extends over 15 amino acids.

This chain connects TRBV14 to TRBJ2-1, with 7 bases lining up with TRBD1. The CDR3 has 19 amino acids. Germline loops: CDR1 SGHDN, CDR2 FVKESK. V lost 0 bases and J lost 0; bases outside the gene matches: 11. DNA for the CDR3: TGTGCCAGCAGCCAAGATCCGAAACGACAGGGAAGCTCCTACAATGAGCAGTTCTTC. Translating gives CASSQDPKRQGSSYNEQFF.

The gene calls are TRBV6-1 and TRBJ2-7, with TRBD1 identical over 7 bases. Losses at the gene ends were 7 bases for V and 3 bases for J; bases not matched to a gene: 12. CDR3 length equals 15 residues. The germline V gene has CDR1 MNHNS and CDR2 SASEGT. CDR3: CASIRQGTPNYEQYF. DNA for the CDR3: TGTGCCAGCATCCGACAGGGTACACCTAACTACGAGCAGTACTTC.

The chain combines TRBV18 with TRBJ2-5; maybe TRBD2 (6 bases). The J call is doubtful: the DNA matches TRBJ2-7 better. Looked up from germline, CDR1 is KGHSH and CDR2 is LQKENI. The CDR3 covers 14 residues. The CDR3 spells CASSPRESGYEQYF. The CDR3, as DNA: TGTGCCAGCTCACCCCGGGAGTCGGGCTACGAGCAGTACTTC.

The chain is built from TRBV2 and TRBJ1-3; D perhaps matches TRBD1 (5 bases). Trimming removed 4 bases from V and 0 bases from J, with 13 bases in between. Germline assignment: CDR1 SNHLY and CDR2 FYNNEI. The CDR3 length is 16 residues. The CDR3 DNA reads TGTGCCAGCAGTGTTGGCGGACACGACTCTGGAAACACCATATATTTT. Translated, it gives CASSVGGHDSGNTIYF.

This clone has a single count. The chain employs TRBV7-9 and TRBJ1-1, with a weak D call TRBD1 (5 bases). The CDR3 sequence is 15 residues long. Trimming shortened V by 2 bases and J by 1 base, and 11 bases separated the two germline ends. Per germline, CDR1 SEHNR and CDR2 FQNEAQ (reference sequence). This CDR3 reads CASSLLVGGNTEAFF. CDR3 nucleotides: TGTGCCAGCAGCTTATTGGTCGGGGGGAACACTGAAGCTTTCTTT. The full variable domain, with the rest looked up from reference TRBV7-9 and TRBJ1-1, is DTGVSQNPRHKITKRGQNVTFRCDPISEHNRLYWYRQTLGQGPEFLTYFQNEAQLEKSRLLSDRFSAERPKGSFSTLEIQRTEQGDSAMYLCASSLLVGGNTEAFFGQGTRLTVV.

J is TRBJ2-3 and V is TRBV28; D might be TRBD2 (6 bases). This CDR3 comprises 16 residues. V shed 2 bases and J shed 0 bases, with 12 bases lying between them. CDR1 and CDR2 from the germline V gene are MDHEN and SYDVKM. The CDR3 coding sequence is TGTGCCAGCAGTTTAGGGGCGGGGCCGAGCACAGATACGCAGTATTTT. This translates into CASSLGAGPSTDTQYF.

The V and J genes are TRBV7-9 and TRBJ1-1; no reliable D call. Trimming stripped 5 bases from V and 0 bases from J, with 10 bases between. The CDR3 runs to 14 residues. Germline loops: CDR1 SEHNR, CDR2 FQNEAQ (reference sequence). As DNA, the CDR3 is TGTGCCAGCAGCGGAGGACCTATGAACACTGAAGCTTTCTTT. Translation gives CASSGGPMNTEAFF.

For the CDR3, the DNA is TGTGCCAGCAGCTTAGGGGCAACCGGGGAGCTGTTTTTT. Translated, it gives CASSLGATGELFF. The chain joins TRBV11-2 to TRBJ2-2, with D hard to call. Trimming removed 1 base at V and 5 bases at J, with 5 bases between. Germline V gives CDR1 SGHAT, CDR2 FQNNGV. This CDR3 comprises 13 residues.

V and J are TRBV5-1 and TRBJ2-2, with TRBD2 matching over 7 bases. The germline CDR1 and CDR2 sequences are SGHRS and YFSETQ. The CDR3 sequence is 17 residues long. J gave up 4 bases and V 2 bases, and 11 bases lay outside the gene matches. CDR3 DNA: TGCGCCAGCAGCTTTTTCGGTCGCGGGAGTGTCACCGGGGAGCTGTTTTTT. The encoded protein is CASSFFGRGSVTGELFF.

The rearrangement joins TRBV5-4 to TRBJ2-1; 9 nucleotides line up with TRBD1. Trimming took 4 bases from V and 5 from J; bases not matched to a gene: 7. CDR1 and CDR2 (germline): SGHNT, YYREEE (reference sequence). There are 15 residues in the CDR3. DNA of the CDR3: TGTGCCAGCAGCGGTCCGGGACAGGGAAACAATGAGCAGTTCTTC. Translating gives CASSGPGQGNNEQFF.